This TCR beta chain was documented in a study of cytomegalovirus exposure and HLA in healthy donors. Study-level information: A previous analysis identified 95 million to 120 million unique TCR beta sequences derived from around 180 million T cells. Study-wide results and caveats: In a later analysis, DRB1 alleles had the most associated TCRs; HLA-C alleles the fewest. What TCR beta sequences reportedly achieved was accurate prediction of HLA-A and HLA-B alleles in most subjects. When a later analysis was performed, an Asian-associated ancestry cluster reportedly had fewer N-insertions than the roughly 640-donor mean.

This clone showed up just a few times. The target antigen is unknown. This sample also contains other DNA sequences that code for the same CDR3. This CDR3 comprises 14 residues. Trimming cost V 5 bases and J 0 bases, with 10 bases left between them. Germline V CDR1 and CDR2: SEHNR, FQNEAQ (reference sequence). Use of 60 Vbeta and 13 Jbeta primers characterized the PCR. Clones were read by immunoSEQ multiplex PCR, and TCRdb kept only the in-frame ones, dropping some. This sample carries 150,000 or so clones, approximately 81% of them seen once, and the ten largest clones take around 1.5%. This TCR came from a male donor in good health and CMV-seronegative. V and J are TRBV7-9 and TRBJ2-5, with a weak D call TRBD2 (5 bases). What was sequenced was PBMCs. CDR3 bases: TGTGCCAGCAGCCCCGGGGAGTACCAAGAGACCCAGTACTTC. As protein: CASSPGEYQETQYF. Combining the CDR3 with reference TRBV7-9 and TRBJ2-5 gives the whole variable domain DTGVSQNPRHKITKRGQNVTFRCDPISEHNRLYWYRQTLGQGPEFLTYFQNEAQLEKSRLLSDRFSAERPKGSFSTLEIQRTEQGDSAMYLCASSPGEYQETQYFGPGTRLLVL.